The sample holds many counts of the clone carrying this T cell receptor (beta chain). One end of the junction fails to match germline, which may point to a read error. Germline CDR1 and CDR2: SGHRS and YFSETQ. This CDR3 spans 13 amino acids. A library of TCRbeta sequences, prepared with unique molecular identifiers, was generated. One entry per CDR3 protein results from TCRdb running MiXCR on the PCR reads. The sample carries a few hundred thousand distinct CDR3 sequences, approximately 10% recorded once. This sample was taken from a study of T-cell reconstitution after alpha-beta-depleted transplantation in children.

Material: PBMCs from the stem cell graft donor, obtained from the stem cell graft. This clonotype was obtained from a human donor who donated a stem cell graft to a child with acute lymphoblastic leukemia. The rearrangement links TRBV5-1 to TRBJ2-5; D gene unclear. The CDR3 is CASSLGGQETQYF. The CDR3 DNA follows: TGTGCCAGCAGTTTGGGCGGACAAGAGACCCAGTACTTC.